The 18 T cell receptor beta chains below come from one sample, sequenced in a study of vaccination and CD4 T cells after COVID-19. Treatment reported: approximately 10-day PBMC culture with coronavirus spike peptide pools or control peptides (ViraFEST assay). Which antigens these TCRs recognize remains unknown. Scientists ran DNA taken from cultured CD4+ T cells through the Oncomine TCR Beta short-read assay for sequencing. TCRdb used MiXCR to reprocess the PCR reads, holding one entry per CDR3 protein. The sample includes about 4,000 distinct CDR3 sequences, roughly 40% of them seen just once. The specimen sequenced was CD4+ T cells from blood, cultured in vitro. The source is a human donor who had recovered from COVID-19.

This chain joins TRBV7-2 and TRBJ1-1, with unresolved D. The CDR3 length is 13 residues. Germline V gene lookup returns CDR1 SGHTA and CDR2 FQGNSA. The V gene lost 3 bases and the J gene lost 1 base, with 6 bases spanning the gap. DNA for the CDR3: TGTGCCAGCAGCTTCACAAGGAACACTGAAGCTTTCTTT. This gives the protein CASSFTRNTEAFF.

This clonotype was counted a single time. The chain recombines TRBV2 with TRBJ2-6; 8 positions match TRBD1. Germline-derived CDR1 and CDR2 are SNHLY and FYNNEI. The CDR3 has 17 amino acids. With 5 bases clipped from V and 4 bases from J, the junction kept 10 bases outside the gene matches. Written as DNA, the CDR3 is TGTGCCAGCAGTACCCCCTCGGACAGGGCCGGGGCCAACGTCCTGACTTTC. Translating it yields CASSTPSDRAGANVLTF.

The sample holds one count of this clonotype. The V and J genes are TRBV2 and TRBJ1-6; unclear D gene. Between the trimmed V and J ends, which lost 8 bases and 9 bases, there was a span of 17 bases. Germline V gives CDR1 SNHLY, CDR2 FYNNEI. The CDR3 runs 14 residues. The CDR3 DNA is TGTGCCAGCGGGGAGTCCTTACGTGGTTCACCCCTCCACTTT. As protein: CASGESLRGSPLHF.

The CDR3 nucleotides read TGTGCCACCAGTGATGGATGGGCTAGCGGGAGGGCACATGATACGCAGTATTTT. Amino acids: CATSDGWASGRAHDTQYF. The chain is built from TRBV24-1 and TRBJ2-3, with 12 bases lining up with TRBD2. The J segment lost 6 bases and the V segment lost 3 bases, leaving 12 bases of the junction unmatched. The CDR3 consists of 18 residues. Germline CDR1 KGHDR, CDR2 SFDVKD.

This clonotype was counted a few times. The CDR3 DNA sequence: TGTGCCAGCAGCCCCGGGACTAGTGGGGTTGGGGCCGAGACCCAGTACTTC. Its protein product is CASSPGTSGVGAETQYF. The rearrangement links TRBV5-8 to TRBJ2-5; 8 bases match TRBD2. CDR1 and CDR2 (germline): SGHTS, YDEGEE. The CDR3 has 17 amino acids. Trimming at V came to 4 bases and at J to 5 bases, leaving 16 bases not matched to a gene.

This clonotype was seen only a few times. The junction departs from germline at one end; a sequencing error may be responsible. The V gene is TRBV10-3, the J gene TRBJ1-6; 9 positions agree with TRBD1. Germline-derived CDR1 and CDR2 are ENHRY and SYGVKD. The CDR3 spans 14 residues. The CDR3 here is CAIGDRGMNSPLHF. The CDR3 DNA follows: TGTGCCATCGGTGACAGGGGGATGAATTCACCCCTCCACTTT.

By proportion, this clonotype is large. V usage is TRBV5-4 and J usage is TRBJ2-3; D uncertain. Per germline, CDR1 SGHNT and CDR2 YYREEE (reference sequence). V was clipped by 1 base and J by 2 bases, with 14 bases between them. The CDR3 loop spans 16 amino acids. The CDR3 sequence: CASSLIAGGATDTQYF. The CDR3 DNA is TGTGCCAGCAGCTTGATCGCTGGTGGAGCCACAGATACGCAGTATTTT.

The rearrangement links TRBV19 to TRBJ2-3; TRBD2 matches at 10 bases. Per the germline V gene, CDR1 is LNHDA and CDR2 is SQIVND (reference sequence). This CDR3 has 15 amino acids. With V trimmed by 5 bases and J by 4 bases, 6 bases remained unmatched. The CDR3 DNA follows: TGTGCCAGTAGTTACCCTAGCGGGAGCTCAGATACGCAGTATTTT. It is translated as CASSYPSGSSDTQYF. Full variable domain (rest looked up from reference TRBV19 and TRBJ2-3): DGGITQSPKYLFRKEGQNVTLSCEQNLNHDAMYWYRQDPGQGLRLIYYSQIVNDFQKGDIAEGYSVSREKKESFPLTVTSAQKNPTAFYLCASSYPSGSSDTQYFGPGTRLTVL.

The rearrangement uses TRBV20-1 and TRBJ1-1; perhaps TRBD1 as D (5 bases). CDR3 length: 16 residues. Trimming cost V 2 bases and J 0 bases, with 16 bases left between them. Per germline, CDR1 DFQATT and CDR2 SNEGSKA (reference sequence). CDR3 in DNA: TGCAGTGCTAGAATGGGGCCAGATTTTCTGAACACTGAAGCTTTCTTT. Translated, it gives CSARMGPDFLNTEAFF.

This clonotype was counted a few times. The chain has TRBV20-1 and TRBJ1-5; D possibly corresponds to TRBD1 (5 bases). V lost 5 bases to trimming and J lost 0 bases, with 8 bases between them. The germline V gene encodes CDR1 DFQATT and CDR2 SNEGSKA (reference sequence). The CDR3 runs 13 residues. CDR3: CSAGTYSNQPQHF. The CDR3 region has the DNA TGCAGTGCTGGGACCTATAGCAATCAGCCCCAGCATTTT.

The V and J genes are TRBV7-8 and TRBJ1-2; TRBD1 matches 9 bases. The CDR3 consists of 16 residues. V shed 2 bases and J 4 bases; nucleotides not matched to a gene: 8. The germline gives CDR1 SGHVS, CDR2 FQNEAQ. The CDR3 DNA reads as TGTGCCAGCAGCTTATACCGGGACAGGGCCACCTATGGCTACACCTTC. It specifies CASSLYRDRATYGYTF.

This clonotype was seen just once. The CDR3 loop is CASSLGVGFYEQYF. The CDR3 region has the DNA TGCGCCAGCAGCTTGGGTGTAGGGTTCTACGAGCAGTACTTC. The chain is built from TRBV5-1 and TRBJ2-7; D is ambiguous. CDR1 is SGHRS, CDR2 YFSETQ, per germline. This CDR3 is built from 14 residues. V lost 0 bases, J lost 3 bases, and 10 bases lay in between.

The table lists this clonotype with a few counts. The gene calls are TRBV24-1 and TRBJ2-3, with TRBD1 matching 8 bases. Trimming took 0 bases from V and 2 from J; bases not matched to a gene: 6. CDR1 is KGHDR, CDR2 SFDVKD, per germline. The CDR3 has 17 amino acids. Here the CDR3 DNA reads TGTGCCACCAGTGATTTGCAAGGGACAGGCTACACAGATACGCAGTATTTT. Its protein is CATSDLQGTGYTDTQYF.

In this sample, this clonotype turned up a few times. The chain couples TRBV6-4 to TRBJ1-1; D remains ambiguous. Per the germline V gene, CDR1 is MRHNA and CDR2 is SNTAGT. The CDR3 spans 14 residues. V gave up 0 bases and J gave up 5 bases, with 10 bases separating them. CDR3 residues: CASSDSSYGTEAFF. The CDR3 bases are TGTGCCAGCAGTGACTCGTCGTATGGGACTGAAGCTTTCTTT.

The V call is TRBV20-1, the J call TRBJ2-3, with 12 bases fitting TRBD2. The V gene's germline CDR1 is DFQATT and CDR2 SNEGSKA (reference sequence). Losses at the gene ends were 1 base for V and 6 bases for J; bases not matched to a gene: 17. There are 19 residues in the CDR3. CDR3 protein: CSARAPTSGRWGLVDTQYF. The DNA for the CDR3 is TGCAGTGCTAGAGCCCCGACTAGCGGGAGATGGGGCCTTGTGGATACGCAGTATTTT.

V is TRBV7-2 and J is TRBJ1-2; D remains unclear. Per germline, CDR1 SGHTA and CDR2 FQGNSA. The CDR3 contains 13 residues. The V gene lost 5 bases and the J gene lost 0 bases, with 7 bases spanning the gap. CDR3 residues: CASSKIANYGYTF. The DNA of the CDR3 is TGTGCCAGCAGCAAGATAGCTAACTATGGCTACACCTTC.

This clonotype was picked up a small number of times. This sequence joins TRBV7-9 and TRBJ2-3; D is perhaps TRBD1 or TRBD2 (6 bases each). The CDR3 has 15 amino acids. Trimming left V 3 bases short and J 2 bases short, with 12 bases between. Per the germline V gene, CDR1 is SEHNR and CDR2 is FQNEAQ (reference sequence). This CDR3 reads CASSFGGGITDTQYF. The CDR3 DNA reads TGTGCCAGCAGCTTTGGAGGGGGGATCACAGATACGCAGTATTTT.

This clonotype was seen more than once but under ten times. V is TRBV20-1 and J is TRBJ1-5; D gene uncertain. V lost 3 bases and J lost 0, with 9 bases in between. CDR1 DFQATT and CDR2 SNEGSKA come from the germline V gene (reference sequence). This CDR3 has 14 amino acids. Here the CDR3 DNA reads TGCAGTGCTAGTCGGCAAGCTAGCAATCAGCCCCAGCATTTT. It yields the protein CSASRQASNQPQHF.